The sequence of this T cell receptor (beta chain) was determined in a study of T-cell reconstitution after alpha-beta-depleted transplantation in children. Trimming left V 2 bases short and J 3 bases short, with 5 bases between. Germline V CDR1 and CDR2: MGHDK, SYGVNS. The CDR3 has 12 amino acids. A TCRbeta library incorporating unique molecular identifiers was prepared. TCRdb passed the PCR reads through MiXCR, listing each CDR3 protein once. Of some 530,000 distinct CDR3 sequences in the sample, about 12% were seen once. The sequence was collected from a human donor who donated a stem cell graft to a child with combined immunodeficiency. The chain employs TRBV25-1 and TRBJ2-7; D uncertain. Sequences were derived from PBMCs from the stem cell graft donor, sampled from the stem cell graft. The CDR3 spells CASSEPLYEQYF. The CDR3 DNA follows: TGTGCCAGCAGTGAACCCCTCTACGAGCAGTACTTC.